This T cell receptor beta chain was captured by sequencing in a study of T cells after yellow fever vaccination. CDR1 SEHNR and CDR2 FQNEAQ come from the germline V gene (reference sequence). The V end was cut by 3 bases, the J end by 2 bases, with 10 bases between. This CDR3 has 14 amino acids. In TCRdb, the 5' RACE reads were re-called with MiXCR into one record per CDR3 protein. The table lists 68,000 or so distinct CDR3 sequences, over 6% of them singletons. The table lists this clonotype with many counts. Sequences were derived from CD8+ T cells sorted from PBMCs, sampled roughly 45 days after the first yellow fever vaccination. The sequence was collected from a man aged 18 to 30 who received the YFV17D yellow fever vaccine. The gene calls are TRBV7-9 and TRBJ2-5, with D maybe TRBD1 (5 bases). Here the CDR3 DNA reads TGTGCCAGCAGCTTGACCAGACAGCAAGAGACCCAGTACTTC. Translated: CASSLTRQQETQYF.